This entry lists 29 T cell receptor beta chains sequenced from one sample in a study of Ad26.COV2.S vaccination and SARS-CoV-2 variants. The repertoire was sequenced with immunoSEQ multiplex PCR; TCRdb's copy has only in-frame clones and lacks some. Of just over 350,000 clones listed, approximately 90% are singletons. Material: peripheral blood, obtained after recovery from COVID-19. Receptors originate from a human donor who had recovered from COVID-19.

The chain has TRBV14 and TRBJ2-3; TRBD1 aligns across 8 bases. Germline-derived CDR1 and CDR2 are SGHDN and FVKESK. This CDR3 is built from 17 residues. Trimming removed 4 bases from V and 2 bases from J; junction bases left unmatched: 11. CDR3 loop: CASSLAWTGPVTDTQYF. In DNA, the CDR3 is TGTGCCAGCAGCCTCGCATGGACAGGGCCGGTCACAGATACGCAGTATTTT.

The rearrangement uses TRBV27 and TRBJ2-1; TRBD2 is a possible D gene (6 bases). This CDR3 spans 17 amino acids. Per germline, CDR1 MNHEY and CDR2 SMNVEV (reference sequence). Trimming shortened V by 4 bases and J by 1 base, and 17 bases separated the two germline ends. The CDR3 DNA reads as TGTGCCAGCAGTTCCGTGGCCAGGAGGGTTTCCTACAATGAGCAGTTCTTC. Its translation: CASSSVARRVSYNEQFF.

The J gene is TRBJ2-1, the V gene TRBV5-8, with D perhaps matching TRBD2 (6 bases). Germline assignment: CDR1 SGHTS and CDR2 YDEGEE. The CDR3 is 13 amino acids. Trimming removed 4 bases from V and 3 bases from J, with 8 bases in between. Written as DNA, the CDR3 is TGTGCCAGCAGCCTTAGCGGCTACAATGAGCAGTTCTTC. Residues: CASSLSGYNEQFF.

The chain couples TRBV7-2 to TRBJ1-1; D is unresolved. Germline CDR1 reads SGHTA; CDR2 reads FQGNSA. Between the trimmed V and J ends, which lost 5 bases and 0 bases, there was a span of 10 bases. This CDR3 spans 14 amino acids. CDR3 coding DNA: TGTGCCAGCAGCGAGGACGGACTGAACACTGAAGCTTTCTTT. Its protein is CASSEDGLNTEAFF.

The chain links TRBV7-9 to TRBJ2-1, with TRBD2 identical over 11 bases. Looked up from germline, CDR1 is SEHNR and CDR2 is FQNEAQ (reference sequence). V shed 5 bases and J 7 bases; nucleotides not matched to a gene: 13. The CDR3 covers 17 residues. CDR3 nucleotide sequence: TGTGCCAGCAGCCAAATAGGGGAGACTAGCGGGGTAAATGAGCAGTTCTTC. The encoded protein is CASSQIGETSGVNEQFF. The full variable domain, its missing parts supplied by reference TRBV7-9 and TRBJ2-1, is DTGVSQNPRHKITKRGQNVTFRCDPISEHNRLYWYRQTLGQGPEFLTYFQNEAQLEKSRLLSDRFSAERPKGSFSTLEIQRTEQGDSAMYLCASSQIGETSGVNEQFFGPGTRLTVL.

The V call is TRBV3-1 (or the pseudogene TRBV3-2), the J call TRBJ2-1; TRBD1 agrees at 8 bases. The length of the CDR3 is 17 residues. V lost 2 bases, J lost 2 bases, and 8 bases stayed unmatched. Germline V gene sequence: CDR1 LGHDT, CDR2 YNNKEL (reference sequence). CDR3 loop: CASSQPFGTGPYNEQFF. The CDR3 nucleotides read TGTGCCAGCAGCCAACCGTTCGGGACAGGACCCTACAATGAGCAGTTCTTC.

This clone appeared a single time. The chain recombines TRBV4-2 with TRBJ1-3; 9 nucleotides match TRBD1. The V and J ends lost 7 bases and 1 base, in that order; junction bases with no gene match: 2. CDR3 length: 14 residues. Germline V gene sequence: CDR1 LGHNA, CDR2 YNFKEQ. CDR3 protein: CASTGTGSGNTIYF. The CDR3 DNA sequence: TGTGCCAGCACAGGGACAGGGTCTGGAAACACCATATATTTT.

The CDR3 nucleotides are TGTGCCAGCAGCTTACTGCGGGCGGTGACTGAAGCTTTCTTT. This encodes CASSLLRAVTEAFF. The rearrangement uses TRBV11-2 and TRBJ1-1; D remains ambiguous. This CDR3 contains 14 residues. Between the trimmed V and J ends, which lost 2 bases and 5 bases, there was a span of 12 bases. Germline assignment: CDR1 SGHAT and CDR2 FQNNGV.

The V and J genes are TRBV12-3 or TRBV12-4 and TRBJ2-1; D is unresolved. V dropped 4 bases and J dropped 10 bases, with 14 bases sitting between them. The CDR3 contains 13 residues. Here the CDR3 DNA reads TGTGCCAGCAGTTCCCGGGTCCTATGGGAGCAGTTCTTC. Translation: CASSSRVLWEQFF.

The rearrangement joins TRBV12-5 to TRBJ1-3; maybe TRBD1 (5 bases). The CDR3 is 17 amino acids. The V gene lost 4 bases and the J gene lost 4 bases, with 20 bases spanning the gap. Germline V gene sequence: CDR1 LGHNT, CDR2 FRNRAP. The CDR3 here is CASGSPPWGSEGNTIYF. CDR3 coding DNA: TGTGCTAGTGGTTCCCCACCGTGGGGGTCGGAAGGAAACACCATATATTTT.

A few counts support this clone. V is TRBV13 and J is TRBJ1-5; D call uncertain. The germline CDR1 and CDR2 sequences are PRHDT and FYEKMQ (reference sequence). Trimming took off 0 bases at V and 5 bases at J, with 8 bases between the two ends. This CDR3 is built from 14 residues. The CDR3 here is CASSLGASDQPQHF. The CDR3, as DNA: TGTGCCAGCAGCTTAGGTGCCAGCGATCAGCCCCAGCATTTT.

The chain carries TRBV7-2 and TRBJ1-3; TRBD1 might be the D (5 bases). The CDR3 covers 15 residues. Between the trimmed V and J ends, which lost 3 bases and 0 bases, there was a span of 9 bases. Germline V gene sequence: CDR1 SGHTA, CDR2 FQGNSA. The CDR3, as DNA: TGTGCCAGCAGCTTTCGGGGCAGCTCTGGAAACACCATATATTTT. It is translated as CASSFRGSSGNTIYF.

The genes are TRBV6-2 or TRBV6-3 and TRBJ2-5; 7 bases are shared with TRBD1. CDR1 and CDR2 (germline): MNHEY, SVGEGT. The CDR3 length is 14 residues. J lost 5 bases, V lost 6 bases, and 9 bases had no gene match. In DNA form, the CDR3 reads TGTGCCAGCAGCCGACAGGGTACAGCCGAGACCCAGTACTTC. It codes for CASSRQGTAETQYF.

The chain joins TRBV15 to TRBJ1-2; no firm D call. Per the germline V gene, CDR1 is LNHNV and CDR2 is YYDKDF (reference sequence). The CDR3 is 13 amino acids. Trimming cost V 2 bases and J 4 bases, with 8 bases left between them. CDR3 loop: CATSRPDVYGYTF. CDR3 nucleotide sequence: TGTGCCACCAGCAGACCGGATGTCTATGGCTACACCTTC.

The chain links TRBV11-2 to TRBJ2-3, with D possibly TRBD1 on 6 matching bases. Germline CDR1 and CDR2: SGHAT and FQNNGV. Trimming left V 3 bases short and J 3 bases short, with 16 bases between. This CDR3 is built from 16 residues. CDR3 loop: CASSFGETGWTDTQYF. CDR3 coding DNA: TGTGCCAGCAGCTTTGGGGAGACAGGTTGGACAGATACGCAGTATTTT.

The chain has TRBV6-2 or TRBV6-3 and TRBJ1-3; D is ambiguous. CDR3 size: 13 residues. Trimming took off 6 bases at V and 8 bases at J, with 14 bases between the two ends. The germline CDR1 and CDR2 sequences are MNHEY and SVGEGT. DNA for the CDR3: TGTGCCAGCAGCCTTTGGGCCTTGGACACCATATATTTT. This gives the protein CASSLWALDTIYF.

The chain carries TRBV7-2 and TRBJ1-1; 8 bases are a match to TRBD1. This CDR3 spans 16 amino acids. With 4 bases clipped from V and 5 bases from J, the junction kept 12 bases outside the gene matches. CDR1 is SGHTA, CDR2 FQGNSA, per germline. The DNA of the CDR3 is TGTGCCAGCAGCTCACCATCAGGGGGCGTATGGACTGAAGCTTTCTTT. Amino acids: CASSSPSGGVWTEAFF.

The J gene is TRBJ1-1, the V gene TRBV12-3 or TRBV12-4; D is unclear. This CDR3 has 13 amino acids. The V and J ends lost 6 bases and 5 bases respectively, with 13 bases between them. CDR3 sequence (DNA): TGTGCCAGCAGCCATAAGCGGGGTACTGAAGCTTTCTTT. Its translation: CASSHKRGTEAFF.

The chain couples TRBV4-1 to TRBJ1-6; TRBD1 might be the D (5 bases). Looked up from germline, CDR1 is MGHRA and CDR2 is YSYEKL. V was pared by 2 bases and J by 9 bases, with 17 bases between. The CDR3 extends over 16 amino acids. CDR3 residues: CASSQIGPGVGSPLHF. CDR3 nucleotide sequence: TGCGCCAGCAGCCAAATCGGTCCGGGGGTTGGTTCACCCCTCCACTTT.

The chain recombines TRBV5-1 with TRBJ1-1, with no clear D. The CDR3 contains 12 residues. The V gene's germline CDR1 is SGHRS and CDR2 YFSETQ. The V end lost 2 bases, the J end lost 4 bases, and 6 bases lay between the germline ends. CDR3: CASSFAGTEAFF. Written as DNA, the CDR3 is TGCGCCAGCAGCTTTGCGGGCACTGAAGCTTTCTTT.

V usage is TRBV10-1 and J usage is TRBJ2-1, with 7 bases lining up with TRBD1. The CDR3 totals 15 residues. With 3 bases clipped from V and 4 bases from J, the junction kept 6 bases outside the gene matches. CDR1 WNHNN and CDR2 SYGVQD come from the germline V gene (reference sequence). The CDR3 DNA follows: TGCGCCAGCAGTGATGGCACAGGGGATTACAATGAGCAGTTCTTC. Its protein is CASSDGTGDYNEQFF.

The chain couples TRBV6-5 to TRBJ1-5, with 8 nucleotides matching TRBD1. This CDR3 comprises 14 residues. The V gene end was trimmed by 6 bases and the J gene end by 9 bases; junction bases not matched to a gene: 10. Germline V gives CDR1 MNHEY, CDR2 SVGAGI. This CDR3 reads CASSRQGWSGPQHF. Here the CDR3 DNA reads TGTGCCAGCAGCCGACAGGGGTGGTCAGGGCCCCAGCATTTT.

The rearrangement links TRBV4-1 to TRBJ2-2; D remains ambiguous. CDR1 and CDR2 from the germline V gene are MGHRA and YSYEKL. V was clipped by 4 bases and J by 8 bases, with 20 bases between them. This CDR3 is 16 amino acids long. CDR3 residues: CASSPKGPELPGELFF. CDR3 sequence (DNA): TGCGCCAGCAGCCCCAAGGGCCCGGAGCTTCCGGGGGAGCTGTTTTTT.

J is TRBJ2-5 and V is TRBV19, with D tentatively TRBD1 (6 bases). V shed 9 bases and J shed 1 base, with 15 bases lying between them. The V gene's germline CDR1 is LNHDA and CDR2 SQIVND (reference sequence). CDR3 length equals 14 residues. CDR3 sequence reads: CASARGQLQETQYF. The CDR3 coding sequence is TGTGCCAGCGCCCGCGGACAGCTCCAAGAGACCCAGTACTTC.

The V gene is TRBV6-2 or TRBV6-3, the J gene TRBJ2-7; TRBD1 matches at 7 bases. The germline V gene encodes CDR1 MNHEY and CDR2 SVGEGT. Trimming removed 2 bases from V and 2 bases from J; junction bases left unmatched: 12. CDR3 length: 17 residues. DNA of the CDR3: TGTGCCAGCAGTTACCGTTCTTTGACAGGGTCGCCCTACGAGCAGTACTTC. Translation: CASSYRSLTGSPYEQYF.

This chain links TRBV19 with TRBJ2-4; D not certain. CDR3 size: 16 residues. Looked up from germline, CDR1 is LNHDA and CDR2 is SQIVND (reference sequence). V shed 2 bases and J shed 0 bases, with 11 bases lying between them. The CDR3 sequence is CASSISGLIAKNIQYF. Written as DNA, the CDR3 is TGTGCCAGTAGTATATCGGGTCTCATAGCCAAAAACATTCAGTACTTC.

The chain couples TRBV5-4 to TRBJ2-5; the D gene is possibly TRBD2 (6 bases). Germline values: CDR1 SGHNT, CDR2 YYREEE (reference sequence). The CDR3 sequence is 15 residues long. Trimming cost V 4 bases and J 1 base, with 14 bases left between them. CDR3 DNA: TGTGCCAGCAGCCAAACCCATAGCGGCCAAGAGACCCAGTACTTC. The encoded protein is CASSQTHSGQETQYF.

A single count supports this clone. J is TRBJ1-1 and V is TRBV18; no definite D call. This CDR3 spans 15 amino acids. Trimming took off 1 base at V and 3 bases at J, with 12 bases between the two ends. Germline CDR1 and CDR2: KGHSH and LQKENI. The CDR3 sequence is CASSPLVVPDTEAFF. The DNA for the CDR3 is TGTGCCAGCTCACCACTCGTGGTCCCGGACACTGAAGCTTTCTTT.

The rearrangement uses TRBV19 and TRBJ1-3, with 7 bases identical to TRBD1. The CDR3 contains 16 residues. Germline V gene data show CDR1 as LNHDA and CDR2 as SQIVND (reference sequence). The junction had 8 bases not matched to a gene; V was cut back by 3 bases and J by 3 bases. The DNA for the CDR3 is TGTGCCAGTAGTATGATCGGCAGGGGGAATGGAAACACCATATATTTT. Amino acid sequence: CASSMIGRGNGNTIYF. Drawing the rest from reference TRBV19 and TRBJ1-3, the complete variable domain is DGGITQSPKYLFRKEGQNVTLSCEQNLNHDAMYWYRQDPGQGLRLIYYSQIVNDFQKGDIAEGYSVSREKKESFPLTVTSAQKNPTAFYLCASSMIGRGNGNTIYFGEGSWLTVV.